This TCR beta chain derives from a study of read filtering for tumor transcriptome and immune sequencing. Study as a whole: Mean patient age was roughly 66 years, range about 40 to 85; around 17 male, around 15 female. Whole-transcriptome libraries were prepared after DNase treatment.

This library used roughly 400 ng RNA and molecular barcoded adaptors spanning alpha/delta and beta/gamma chains. TCRdb itself ran the reads through MiXCR, one entry per CDR3 protein. The sample includes 75,000 to 95,000 distinct CDR3 sequences, 12% seen only once; the top ten take about 15%. This clonotype has just a few counts. The antigen remains undetermined. Overall study findings and caveats: Around 80% of IR-seq clonotypes had a single read, yet these held 3.5% to 4.5% of reads. This fraction held mixed bone marrow immune cells after CD138-negative sorting.

Trimming took 1 base from V and 0 from J, leaving 10 bases between them. In germline, CDR1 is MGHRA, CDR2 YSYEKL. This CDR3 is built from 16 residues. The chain links TRBV4-1 to TRBJ1-5; no reliable D call. Specimen: a population of CD138-negative cells sorted from bone marrow. The sequence was collected from a donor aged 40 or over with multiple myeloma. The CDR3 bases are TGCGCCAGCAGCCAAGGTAGAGATTATAGCAATCAGCCCCAGCATTTT. Protein sequence: CASSQGRDYSNQPQHF.